The rows below give T cell receptor beta chains drawn from one sample of a study of control samples from healthy donors and cancer patients. Only in-frame clones appear in the TCRdb table, and some are missing; sequencing was by immunoSEQ multiplex PCR. This table has roughly 98,000 clones, approximately 93% appearing once. Sequenced material: blood. The receptor set was obtained from a man aged 18 to 30 in good health. The CDR3 runs from the conserved cysteine through the conserved F or W. A D gene is named only where the DNA matches it firmly. Clone size is given for some rows only: seen once, a few or many times, or a class if the clone is expanded.

j_call d_call v_call clone_size cdr3_nt cdr3_aa
TRBJ2-2 NA TRBV7-2 NA TGTGCCAGCAGCTCCAAAAAGACTAGTTCAGGGACCGGGGAGCTGTTTTTT CASSSKKTSSGTGELFF
TRBJ1-6 NA TRBV3-1/TRBV3-2 NA TGTGCCAGCAGCCAAAGGGGGTCACCCCTCCACTTT CASSQRGSPLHF
TRBJ1-2 NA TRBV12-3/TRBV12-4 NA TGTGCCAGCAGTTTGCTGCCAGGTACTGGCTACACCTTC CASSLLPGTGYTF
TRBJ2-5 TRBD2 TRBV7-8 NA TGTGCCAGCAGCTTAGGATGGGCGGCCGCGGGAGGCCAAGAGACCCAGTACTTC CASSLGWAAAGGQETQYF
TRBJ2-1 NA TRBV2 NA TGTGCCAGCAGTGTTGCAGGGCTTAACAATGAGCAGTTCTTC CASSVAGLNNEQFF
TRBJ2-1 TRBD1 TRBV6-4 NA TGTGCCAGCAGTGACCCGGACAGGGCTCCTCGTTACAATGAGCAGTTCTTC CASSDPDRAPRYNEQFF
TRBJ2-3 NA TRBV5-6 NA TGTGCCAGCAGCTCACCGTCGTACCCATCCACAGATACGCAGTATTTT CASSSPSYPSTDTQYF
TRBJ2-1 TRBD1 TRBV7-3 NA TGTGCCAGCAGCCAGGGACAGAGCTACAATGAGCAGTTCTTC CASSQGQSYNEQFF
TRBJ2-5 NA TRBV5-1 NA TGCGCCAGCAATAAGGGCGGGACCTCAATGTGGGAGACCCAGTACTTC CASNKGGTSMWETQYF
TRBJ1-3 NA TRBV6-5 once TGTGCCAGCAGGAGGGACACCTCTGGAAACACCATATATTTT CASRRDTSGNTIYF
TRBJ1-1 NA TRBV11-2 NA TGTGCCAGCAGCTTAGCCTTCCCTGAAGCTTTCTTT CASSLAFPEAFF
TRBJ1-2 NA TRBV4-3 NA TGCGCCAGCAGCGCCCATACAGGGTTCTTATCTTATGGCTACACCTTC CASSAHTGFLSYGYTF
TRBJ2-7 TRBD2 TRBV19 NA TGTGCCAGTAGTTCGGGGGGAAGCTGGAAACGTCAGTACTTC CASSSGGSWKRQYF
TRBJ2-1 TRBD1 TRBV6-6 NA TGTGCCAGCACCCATGCCAGGGGGCGGAATGAGCAGTTCTTC CASTHARGRNEQFF
TRBJ2-3 TRBD2 TRBV19 NA TGTGCCAGTAGTTTCCTCGGGACTACCGTGGTGAATACGCAGTATTTT CASSFLGTTVVNTQYF
TRBJ2-7 NA TRBV30 NA TGTGCCTGGAGTGCCATCCAAACCTACGAGCAGTACTTC CAWSAIQTYEQYF
TRBJ2-5 NA TRBV21-1 NA TGTGCCAGCACCCAAAAGGGGGCCATAGAGGGACGGGTCCAAGAGACCCAGTACTTC CASTQKGAIEGRVQETQYF
TRBJ2-7 TRBD1 TRBV7-9 NA TGTGCCAGCAGCAACCATCTCAGGGGGCTCTACGAGCAGTACTTC CASSNHLRGLYEQYF
TRBJ1-4 NA TRBV7-9 once TGTGCCAGCAGCTTAGGAGGGAATGAAAAACTGTTTTTT CASSLGGNEKLFF
TRBJ2-3 NA TRBV5-8 NA TGTGCCAGCAGCTTGGGACGGAGCACAGATACGCAGTATTTT CASSLGRSTDTQYF
TRBJ2-5 NA TRBV5-5 NA TGTGCCAGCAGCTTGGGTGGGGGTTTGCGGGAGACCCAGTACTTC CASSLGGGLRETQYF
TRBJ1-5 NA TRBV18 NA TGTGCCAGCTCACCATTGGGTGGGGGACCCAGCAATCAGCCCCAGCATTTT CASSPLGGGPSNQPQHF
TRBJ2-3 TRBD2 TRBV28 NA TGTGCCAGCAGCCCCGGACTAGCGGGGGACACAGATACGCAGTATTTT CASSPGLAGDTDTQYF
TRBJ1-2 NA TRBV15 NA TGTGCCACCAGCAGAGGCGGGGCGAGCTATGGCTACACCTTC CATSRGGASYGYTF
TRBJ1-2 NA TRBV5-4 NA TGTGCCAGCAGCTTGGAGACCGGGACACCGAACTATGGCTACACCTTC CASSLETGTPNYGYTF
TRBJ1-6 NA TRBV7-9 NA TGTGCCAGCAGCTTAGACCGCAGGGGTAATTCACCCCTCCACTTT CASSLDRRGNSPLHF